Listed below are T cell receptor beta chains from one sample, sequenced in a study of shared clonotypes between healthy human individuals. Sequencing used immunoSEQ multiplex PCR; TCRdb keeps in-frame clones, though not all of them. The repertoire holds over 300,000 clones, with around 87% as singletons. The sample consisted of memory CD8+ T cells sorted from blood. The receptors stem from a young man in good health. The CDR3 runs from the conserved cysteine through the conserved F or W. The D gene is left open where the match is weak. Rows give clone size only sometimes, using once, few, many, or a class for an expanded clone.

v_gene	len	j_gene	d_gene	abundance	CDR3nt	CDR3aa
TRBV28	13	TRBJ1-2	-	few	TGTGCCAGCAGGGGTGGGACGGCCTATGGCTACACCTTC	CASRGGTAYGYTF
TRBV4-1	13	TRBJ2-5	-	-	TGCGCCAGCAGCCAATCTAGACAAGAGACCCAGTACTTC	CASSQSRQETQYF
TRBV5-6	16	TRBJ2-3	TRBD2	-	TGTGCCAGCAGCTTACCAGCGGGAGGACACACAGATACGCAGTATTTT	CASSLPAGGHTDTQYF
TRBV18	19	TRBJ2-2	TRBD2	-	TGTGCCAGCTCACCACCGCTAGGCCTAGCGGGTGGATTCACCGGGGAGCTGTTTTTT	CASSPPLGLAGGFTGELFF
TRBV28	12	TRBJ2-7	-	-	TGTGCCAGCAGTCTAGGGAACTACGAGCAGTACTTC	CASSLGNYEQYF
TRBV4-2	15	TRBJ1-2	-	-	TGTGCCAGCAGCCAAGATTTCCCACAGGACTATGGCTACACCTTC	CASSQDFPQDYGYTF
TRBV7-3	16	TRBJ1-6	-	-	TGTGCCAGCAGCTTAACTGGAGCAGCCTATAATTCACCCCTCCACTTT	CASSLTGAAYNSPLHF
TRBV11-2	15	TRBJ2-7	TRBD2	once	TGTGCCAGCAGCTTACTAGCGGGGGCCACCTACGAGCAGTACTTC	CASSLLAGATYEQYF
TRBV16	17	TRBJ2-1	TRBD1	-	TGTGCCAGCAGCCAAACCTTCACAGGGGAGTCTGAGAATGAGCAGTTCTTC	CASSQTFTGESENEQFF
TRBV13	17	TRBJ1-6	TRBD1	-	TGTGCCAGCAGCTTCGGGACAGGGGTTCGTTGGGATTCACCCCTCCACTTT	CASSFGTGVRWDSPLHF
TRBV4-3	15	TRBJ1-1	-	-	TGCGCCAGCAGCCAAGAAAGGAGGCTTAACACTGAAGCTTTCTTT	CASSQERRLNTEAFF
TRBV6-6	11	TRBJ2-7	-	-	TGTGCCAGCGCAGGGACCTACGAGCAGTACTTC	CASAGTYEQYF
TRBV15	16	TRBJ2-1	-	-	TGTGCCACCAGCAGCAACCCGGGACACTACTACAATGAGCAGTTCTTC	CATSSNPGHYYNEQFF
TRBV6-1	14	TRBJ1-1	TRBD1	-	TGTGCCAGCAGGGACAGGCCCATGAACACTGAAGCTTTCTTT	CASRDRPMNTEAFF
TRBV4-1	14	TRBJ1-2	-	few	TGCGCCAGCAGCCAAGAATCGGGTTGGAATGGCTACACCTTC	CASSQESGWNGYTF
TRBV6-1	15	TRBJ2-1	-	-	TGTGCCAGCAGTGAAGACAGGTTCGTGATACGTGGGCAGTTCTTC	CASSEDRFVIRGQFF
TRBV27	13	TRBJ2-3	-	-	TGTGCCAGCAACGGGATATCCACAGATACGCAGTATTTT	CASNGISTDTQYF
TRBV7-9	13	TRBJ2-3	-	-	TGTGCCAGCTCCAGAGTTAACACAGATACGCAGTATTTT	CASSRVNTDTQYF
TRBV2	15	TRBJ1-5	-	-	TGTGCCAGCAATGCTTGGCGAGGGGACAATCAGCCCCAGCATTTT	CASNAWRGDNQPQHF
TRBV5-4	18	TRBJ2-2	TRBD2	-	TGTGCCAGCAGCCGGGAAGTAGCGGGACACGTGGACACCGGGGAGCTGTTTTTT	CASSREVAGHVDTGELFF
TRBV5-6	14	TRBJ2-7	-	-	TGTGCCAGCAGCCGAGGGGGGTCTGCCTACGAGCAGTACTTC	CASSRGGSAYEQYF
TRBV28	14	TRBJ2-3	-	-	TGTGCCAGCAGTTTATCGGGGTTCCCAGATACGCAGTATTTT	CASSLSGFPDTQYF
TRBV10-2	12	TRBJ1-2	TRBD1	-	TGCGCCAGCAGTAGGACAGGCGGCGGCTACACCTTC	CASSRTGGGYTF
TRBV2	15	TRBJ1-2	TRBD1	-	TGTGCCAGCAGTGAACCAAGGACAGGGGTCTATGGCTACACCTTC	CASSEPRTGVYGYTF
TRBV19	16	TRBJ1-2	-	-	TGTGCCAGTAGTCCCCGAACCGGGACTGTCATCTATGGCTACACCTTC	CASSPRTGTVIYGYTF
TRBV5-6	13	TRBJ2-1	-	-	TGTGCCAGCAGCTTGGCACAGTACAATGAGCAGTTCTTC	CASSLAQYNEQFF
TRBV6-6	14	TRBJ2-5	-	-	TGTGCCAGCAGGCGTACGGTGTACCAAGAGACCCAGTACTTC	CASRRTVYQETQYF
TRBV21-1	14	TRBJ1-5	-	-	TGTGCCAGCAGCAAAGTCCGGGGGCGTCAGCCCCAGCATTTT	CASSKVRGRQPQHF
TRBV2	16	TRBJ1-1	-	-	TGTGCCAGCAGTCCGCCTCCTTCGGACATGAACACTGAAGCTTTCTTT	CASSPPPSDMNTEAFF
TRBV10-2	14	TRBJ2-1	-	-	TGCGCCAGCAGTGTTTCGGGGGAGTGGGATGAGCAGTTCTTC	CASSVSGEWDEQFF
TRBV4-3	16	TRBJ2-7	-	-	TGCGCCAGCAGCCAAGATAAGGGCGAGGGCTCCTACGAGCAGTACTTC	CASSQDKGEGSYEQYF
TRBV7-9	12	TRBJ1-2	-	few	TGTGCCAGCAGCTTAGAGCTACATGGCTACACCTTC	CASSLELHGYTF
TRBV27	14	TRBJ2-7	TRBD1	-	TGTGCCAGCAGCGTGACAGGGGGCATTTACGAGCAGTACTTC	CASSVTGGIYEQYF
TRBV7-9	13	TRBJ1-2	-	-	TGTGCCAGCAGCTCAAATGCAGGGGACGGCTACACCTTC	CASSSNAGDGYTF
TRBV6-1	14	TRBJ1-2	-	-	TGTGCCAGCAGGACGGGGGGCCGAAAATATGGCTACACCTTC	CASRTGGRKYGYTF
TRBV27	18	TRBJ2-2	-	-	TGTGCCAGCAGTTTATCCAGCTCGGGGCGGTCGAAGGGCGGGGAGCTGTTTTTT	CASSLSSSGRSKGGELFF
TRBV27	16	TRBJ2-7	TRBD1	-	TGTGCCAGCAGTCCCCGGACAGGGGGCGTCTCCTACGAGCAGTACTTC	CASSPRTGGVSYEQYF
TRBV6-5	14	TRBJ2-5	TRBD1	few	TGTGCCAGCAGTTCTAAAGGGGGCGCGGAGACCCAGTACTTC	CASSSKGGAETQYF
TRBV11-2	14	TRBJ2-7	-	-	TGTGCCAGCAGCTTAGTCCAAGCGGATTACGAGCAGTACTTC	CASSLVQADYEQYF
TRBV28	17	TRBJ2-1	TRBD2	once	TGTGCCAGCAGTACCACTACGGAGACTAGCCCTTACAATGAGCAGTTCTTC	CASSTTTETSPYNEQFF